A selection of T cell receptor beta chains follows, all from one sample in a study of blood T cell repertoires in COVID-19. The method was immunoSEQ multiplex PCR; TCRdb's version includes in-frame clones alone and lacks a portion of them. This table has about 130,000 clones, 84% appearing once. The sequenced sample was peripheral blood. These receptors came from a woman aged 55-75 years with acute or convalescent COVID-19. Each CDR3 is given with its conserved first and last residue. D genes are given only for firm matches. The size of a clone is reported for some rows only, either as once, few or many, or as a class for expanded clones.

cdr3_nt: TGTGCCAGTGAAACACAGGGGGCGGTGAACATTCAGTACTTC
cdr3_aa: CASETQGAVNIQYF
j_call: TRBJ2-4
d_call: TRBD1
v_call: TRBV19
clone_size: -

cdr3_nt: TGCGCCAGCAGTGTAGATAACAGGGTGGGTGGCTACACCTTC
cdr3_aa: CASSVDNRVGGYTF
j_call: TRBJ1-2
d_call: -
v_call: TRBV10-2
clone_size: -

cdr3_nt: TGTGCCATCAGTGGGGGACAGGGACAAGAGACCCAGTACTTC
cdr3_aa: CAISGGQGQETQYF
j_call: TRBJ2-5
d_call: TRBD1
v_call: TRBV10-3
clone_size: -

cdr3_nt: TGTGCCAGCAGACAGTCACGCTCCGGGGCCAACGTCCTGACTTTC
cdr3_aa: CASRQSRSGANVLTF
j_call: TRBJ2-6
d_call: -
v_call: TRBV28
clone_size: -

cdr3_nt: TGTGCCAGCGGAGATATGAAAGCTTTCTTT
cdr3_aa: CASGDMKAFF
j_call: TRBJ1-1
d_call: -
v_call: TRBV12-3/TRBV12-4
clone_size: -

cdr3_nt: TGTGCCACCAGTGATTCCCCCCGCGGTCACTATGGCTACACCTTC
cdr3_aa: CATSDSPRGHYGYTF
j_call: TRBJ1-2
d_call: -
v_call: TRBV24-1
clone_size: once

cdr3_nt: TGTGCCAGCAGCCTCGCCCCAGCGGGGGGGCCAACAGATACGCAGTATTTT
cdr3_aa: CASSLAPAGGPTDTQYF
j_call: TRBJ2-3
d_call: TRBD2
v_call: TRBV7-2
clone_size: -

cdr3_nt: TGTGCCAGCAGCTCCCCAAAGACACCGCAAGAGACCCAGTACTTC
cdr3_aa: CASSSPKTPQETQYF
j_call: TRBJ2-5
d_call: -
v_call: TRBV7-9
clone_size: once

cdr3_nt: TGCGCCAGCAGAGTGACAGGCAACACCGGGGAGCTGTTTTTT
cdr3_aa: CASRVTGNTGELFF
j_call: TRBJ2-2
d_call: -
v_call: TRBV5-1
clone_size: few

cdr3_nt: TGCGCCAGCAGCCAAACAGGGGTCCAAAATGAAAAACTGTTTTTT
cdr3_aa: CASSQTGVQNEKLFF
j_call: TRBJ1-4
d_call: TRBD1
v_call: TRBV5-1
clone_size: -

cdr3_nt: TGTGCCAGCAGTGAGGTTTTGGGACAGGGGAGGAAGACTGAAGCTTTCTTT
cdr3_aa: CASSEVLGQGRKTEAFF
j_call: TRBJ1-1
d_call: TRBD1
v_call: TRBV25-1
clone_size: -

cdr3_nt: TGTGCCAGTAGTCCCGGGGAGGTGGGAGAGACCCAGTACTTC
cdr3_aa: CASSPGEVGETQYF
j_call: TRBJ2-5
d_call: -
v_call: TRBV19
clone_size: -

cdr3_nt: TGTGCCACCAGTGGACTGGGCAATGAGCAGTTCTTC
cdr3_aa: CATSGLGNEQFF
j_call: TRBJ2-1
d_call: -
v_call: TRBV24-1
clone_size: -

cdr3_nt: TGTGCCAGTAGTCCGCTGGGGCTCCGCACTGAAGCTTTCTTT
cdr3_aa: CASSPLGLRTEAFF
j_call: TRBJ1-1
d_call: -
v_call: TRBV19
clone_size: -

cdr3_nt: TGCAGCGCCGTTCCCCATTCGGGACAGAAGGGTGAAGCTTTCTTT
cdr3_aa: CSAVPHSGQKGEAFF
j_call: TRBJ1-1
d_call: TRBD1
v_call: TRBV29-1
clone_size: few

cdr3_nt: TGTGCCACCAGTGATTTGAACGGGGCGGTAGGGGACTACTACGAGCAGTACTTC
cdr3_aa: CATSDLNGAVGDYYEQYF
j_call: TRBJ2-7
d_call: TRBD2
v_call: TRBV24-1
clone_size: -